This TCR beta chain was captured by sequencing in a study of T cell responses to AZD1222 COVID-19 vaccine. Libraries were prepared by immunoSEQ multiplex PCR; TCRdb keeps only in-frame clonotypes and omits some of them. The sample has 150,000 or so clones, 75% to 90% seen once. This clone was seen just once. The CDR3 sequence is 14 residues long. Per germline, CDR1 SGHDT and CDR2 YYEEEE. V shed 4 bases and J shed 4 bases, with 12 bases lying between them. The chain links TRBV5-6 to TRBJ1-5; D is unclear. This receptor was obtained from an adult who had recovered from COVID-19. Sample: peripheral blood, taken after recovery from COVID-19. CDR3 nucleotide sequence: TGTGCCAGCAGCGATCGGGCCTTTAATCAGCCCCAGCATTTT. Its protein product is CASSDRAFNQPQHF.